This is a list of T cell receptor beta chains from one sample in a study of blood T cells in healthy people across ages. TCRdb used MiXCR to reprocess the 5' RACE reads, holding one entry per CDR3 protein. The sample holds about 1.5 million distinct CDR3 sequences, 35% to 45% seen once. The sample consisted of blood. The receptors originated from a woman younger than 35 in good health. The CDR3 runs from the conserved cysteine through the conserved F or W. The D gene is left open where the match is weak. Clone size, where shown, is once, few, many, or a class for clones that have expanded.

J gene | CDR3 length | clone size | V gene | D gene | CDR3 protein | CDR3 DNA
TRBJ2-1 | 15 | few | TRBV20-1 | - | CSARDGGSPYNEQFF | TGCAGTGCTAGAGATGGAGGGAGTCCCTACAATGAGCAGTTCTTC
TRBJ2-1 | 17 | - | TRBV9 | - | CASSPHQGTSSYNEQFF | TGTGCCAGCAGCCCCCACCAAGGGACTTCCTCCTACAATGAGCAGTTCTTC
TRBJ2-2 | 15 | - | TRBV9 | - | CASSPQVDYTGELFF | TGTGCCAGCAGCCCACAGGTAGACTACACCGGGGAGCTGTTTTTT
TRBJ2-2 | 15 | once | TRBV18 | - | CASPTEPSGTGELFF | TGTGCCAGCCCGACAGAGCCGAGTGGCACCGGGGAGCTGTTTTTT
TRBJ2-7 | 15 | - | TRBV12-3/TRBV12-4 | - | CASRFRDFLAYEQYF | TGTGCCAGCAGGTTCCGGGACTTCCTCGCCTACGAGCAGTACTTC
TRBJ2-7 | 15 | many | TRBV6-2/TRBV6-3 | TRBD2 | CASSGGLAGYYEQYF | TGTGCCAGCAGTGGGGGACTAGCGGGGTACTACGAGCAGTACTTC
TRBJ2-2 | 15 | - | TRBV10-2 | TRBD2 | CASSSSGGIAGELFF | TGCGCCAGCAGTTCCAGCGGGGGGATCGCCGGGGAGCTGTTTTTT
TRBJ2-7 | 14 | - | TRBV29-1 | TRBD1 | CSVLRGTGGYEQYF | TGCAGCGTCTTGAGGGGGACAGGGGGTTACGAGCAGTACTTC
TRBJ2-1 | 16 | - | TRBV6-2/TRBV6-3 | - | CASSYSEGRVRDEQFF | TGTGCCAGCAGTTACTCGGAAGGGAGAGTACGGGATGAGCAGTTCTTC
TRBJ2-4 | 16 | - | TRBV7-2 | TRBD2 | CASSLAAGGAKNIQYF | TGTGCCAGCAGCTTAGCGGCGGGGGGGGCCAAAAACATTCAGTACTTC
TRBJ2-3 | 15 | many | TRBV12-3/TRBV12-4 | TRBD2 | CASSSTGTRTDTQYF | TGTGCCAGCAGCAGCACCGGGACTAGAACAGATACGCAGTATTTT